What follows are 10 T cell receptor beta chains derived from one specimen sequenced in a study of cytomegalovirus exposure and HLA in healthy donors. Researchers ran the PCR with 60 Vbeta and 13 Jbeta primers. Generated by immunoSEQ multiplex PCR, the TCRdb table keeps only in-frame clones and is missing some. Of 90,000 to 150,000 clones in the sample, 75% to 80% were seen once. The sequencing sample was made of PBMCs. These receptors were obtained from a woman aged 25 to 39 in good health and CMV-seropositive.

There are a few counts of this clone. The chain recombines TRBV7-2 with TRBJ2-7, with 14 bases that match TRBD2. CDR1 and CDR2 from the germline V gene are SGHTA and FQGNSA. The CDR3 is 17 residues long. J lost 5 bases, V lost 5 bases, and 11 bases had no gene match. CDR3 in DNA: TGTGCCAGCAGCACAAGACTAGCGGGGGGGATGTTCCACGAGCAGTACTTC. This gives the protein CASSTRLAGGMFHEQYF.

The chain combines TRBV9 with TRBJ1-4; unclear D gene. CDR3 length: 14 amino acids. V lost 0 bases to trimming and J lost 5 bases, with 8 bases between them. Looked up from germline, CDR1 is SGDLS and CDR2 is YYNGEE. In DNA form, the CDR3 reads TGTGCCAGCAGCGTAGGCGGCTCCAATGAAAAACTGTTTTTT. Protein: CASSVGGSNEKLFF.

The CDR3 DNA sequence: TGTGCCAGCAGCGTAGAGGGGGTGCTAACCACTGGGGCCAACGTCCTGACTTTC. This sequence encodes CASSVEGVLTTGANVLTF. The chain is built from TRBV9 and TRBJ2-6, with D possibly TRBD1 on 6 matching bases. Germline lookup yields CDR1 SGDLS and CDR2 YYNGEE. CDR3 length equals 18 residues. Trimming removed 0 bases from V and 2 bases from J, with 15 bases in between. Full variable domain (missing parts from reference TRBV9 and TRBJ2-6): DSGVTQTPKHLITATGQRVTLRCSPRSGDLSVYWYQQSLDQGLQFLIQYYNGEERAKGNILERFSAQQFPDLHSELNLSSLELGDSALYFCASSVEGVLTTGANVLTFGAGSRLTVL.

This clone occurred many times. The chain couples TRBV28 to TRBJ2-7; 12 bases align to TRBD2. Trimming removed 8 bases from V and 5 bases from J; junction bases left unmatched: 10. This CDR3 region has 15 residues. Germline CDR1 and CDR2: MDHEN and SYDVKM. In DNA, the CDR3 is TGTGCCAGCGGATCCCTAGCGGGGGGGCCTGACGAGCAGTACTTC. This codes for CASGSLAGGPDEQYF.

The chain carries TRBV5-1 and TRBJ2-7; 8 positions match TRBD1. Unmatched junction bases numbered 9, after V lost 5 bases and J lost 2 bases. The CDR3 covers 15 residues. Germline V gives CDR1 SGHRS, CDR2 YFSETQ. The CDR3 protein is CASRGGTGRTYEQYF. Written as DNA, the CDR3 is TGCGCCAGCAGGGGCGGGACAGGAAGAACCTACGAGCAGTACTTC.

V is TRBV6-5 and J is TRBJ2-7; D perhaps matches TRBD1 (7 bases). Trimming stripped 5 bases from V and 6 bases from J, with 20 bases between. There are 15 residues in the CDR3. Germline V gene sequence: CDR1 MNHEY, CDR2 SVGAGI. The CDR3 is CASSQRPAGGLEQYF. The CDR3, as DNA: TGTGCCAGCAGTCAAAGGCCGGCAGGGGGGCTCGAGCAGTACTTC.

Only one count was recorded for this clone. For the CDR3, the DNA is TGTGCCAGCACCTTGGGGGCGCTGAGCTCTGGAAACACCATATATTTT. Amino acids: CASTLGALSSGNTIYF. The V and J genes are TRBV28 and TRBJ1-3; TRBD1 might be the D (6 bases). This CDR3 has 16 residues. The germline V and J ends were trimmed by 7 bases and 0 bases, with 16 bases remaining between them. The germline gives CDR1 MDHEN, CDR2 SYDVKM. Full variable domain (missing parts from reference TRBV28 and TRBJ1-3): DVKVTQSSRYLVKRTGEKVFLECVQDMDHENMFWYRQDPGLGLRLIYFSYDVKMKEKGDIPEGYSVSREKKERFSLILESASTNQTSMYLCASTLGALSSGNTIYFGEGSWLTVV.

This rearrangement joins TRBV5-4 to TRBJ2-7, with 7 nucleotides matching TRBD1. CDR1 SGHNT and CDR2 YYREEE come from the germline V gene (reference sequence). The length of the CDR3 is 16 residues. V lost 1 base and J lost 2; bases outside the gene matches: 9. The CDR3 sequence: CASSLPGQVKPYEQYF. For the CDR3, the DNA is TGTGCCAGCAGCTTGCCCGGACAGGTTAAACCCTACGAGCAGTACTTC.

The CDR3 nucleotides read TGTGCCAGCAGCTTCCGTAGGGGCAATGAGCAGTTCTTC. Protein product: CASSFRRGNEQFF. This rearrangement joins TRBV7-9 to TRBJ2-1, with TRBD1 as a possible D gene (5 bases). Germline V lookup: CDR1 SEHNR, CDR2 FQNEAQ (reference sequence). The CDR3 consists of 13 residues. The V and J ends lost 3 bases and 6 bases respectively, with 9 bases between them.

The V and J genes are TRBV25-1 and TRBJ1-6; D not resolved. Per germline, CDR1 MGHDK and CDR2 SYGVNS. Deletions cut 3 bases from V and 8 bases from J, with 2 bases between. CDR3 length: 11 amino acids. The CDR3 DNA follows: TGTGCCAGCAGTGACGATTCACCCCTCCACTTT. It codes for CASSDDSPLHF.